The 5 T cell receptor beta chains below all came from one sample that was sequenced in a study of T cell responses to AZD1222 COVID-19 vaccine. The repertoire was sequenced with immunoSEQ multiplex PCR; TCRdb's copy has only in-frame clones and lacks some. This sample yields over 45,000 clones, of which roughly 90% are seen a single time; about 14% belongs to the top ten. The specimen comprised peripheral blood, sampled 28 days after the second AZD1222 dose. The source of these receptors is an adult who received the AZD1222 COVID-19 vaccine.

The chain recombines TRBV19 with TRBJ2-6; D remains unclear. CDR3 length: 15 amino acids. Germline V gene data show CDR1 as LNHDA and CDR2 as SQIVND (reference sequence). Trimming cost V 3 bases and J 3 bases, with 9 bases left between them. Here the CDR3 DNA reads TGTGCCAGTAGTATTTTCTCCGATGGGGCCAACGTCCTGACTTTC. Translation: CASSIFSDGANVLTF. The whole variable domain, filled in from reference TRBV19 and TRBJ2-6, reads DGGITQSPKYLFRKEGQNVTLSCEQNLNHDAMYWYRQDPGQGLRLIYYSQIVNDFQKGDIAEGYSVSREKKESFPLTVTSAQKNPTAFYLCASSIFSDGANVLTFGAGSRLTVL.

The V call is TRBV25-1, the J call TRBJ2-5; D not certain. Germline V gives CDR1 MGHDK, CDR2 SYGVNS. The CDR3 is made up of 14 amino acids. V lost 2 bases and J 1 base, leaving 8 bases between the germline ends. The CDR3 is CASSEQPFQETQYF. The DNA of the CDR3 is TGTGCCAGCAGTGAACAGCCTTTCCAAGAGACCCAGTACTTC.

The J gene is TRBJ2-5, the V gene TRBV6-5; D possibly corresponds to TRBD2 (5 bases). This CDR3 spans 15 amino acids. Trimming cost V 0 bases and J 5 bases, with 13 bases left between them. Germline V gives CDR1 MNHEY, CDR2 SVGAGI. CDR3 region: CASSYSRTSGETQYF. The DNA of the CDR3 is TGTGCCAGCAGTTACTCGAGAACTAGTGGTGAGACCCAGTACTTC.

With respect to this clone: Distinct nucleotide sequences in the sample also encode this CDR3. This chain links TRBV6-5 with TRBJ1-2; D may be TRBD1 (5 bases). Trimming stripped 9 bases from V and 5 bases from J, with 19 bases between. The V gene's germline CDR1 is MNHEY and CDR2 SVGAGI. CDR3 size: 14 residues. CDR3 DNA: TGTGCCAGTAGAACCACGGGGCTAGGGTATGGCTACACCTTC. Its protein is CASRTTGLGYGYTF.

This chain uses TRBV30 with TRBJ2-3; the match to TRBD2 covers 8 bases. The ends lost 7 bases at V and 2 bases at J; junction bases unmatched: 8. Per the germline V gene, CDR1 is GTSNPN and CDR2 is SVGIG (reference sequence). The CDR3 is made up of 14 amino acids. This CDR3 reads CAFTSGDPTDTQYF. CDR3 in DNA: TGTGCCTTCACTAGCGGAGACCCCACAGATACGCAGTATTTT.